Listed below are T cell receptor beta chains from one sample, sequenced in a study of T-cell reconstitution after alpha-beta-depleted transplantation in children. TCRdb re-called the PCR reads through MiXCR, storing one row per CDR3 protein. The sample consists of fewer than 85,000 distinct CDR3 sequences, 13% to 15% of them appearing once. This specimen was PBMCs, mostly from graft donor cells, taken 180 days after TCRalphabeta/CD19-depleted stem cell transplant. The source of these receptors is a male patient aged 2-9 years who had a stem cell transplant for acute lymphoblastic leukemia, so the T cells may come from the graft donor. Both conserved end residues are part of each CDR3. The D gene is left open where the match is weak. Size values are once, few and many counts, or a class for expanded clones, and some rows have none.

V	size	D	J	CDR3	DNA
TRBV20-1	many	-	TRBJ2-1	CSASSTSASYNEQFF	TGCAGTGCTAGCTCTACTTCCGCCTCCTACAATGAGCAGTTCTTC
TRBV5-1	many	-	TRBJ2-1	CASSLEIDNEQFF	TGCGCCAGCAGCTTGGAGATTGACAATGAGCAGTTCTTC
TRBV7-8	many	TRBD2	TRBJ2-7	CASSLVGLAPYF	TGTGCCAGCAGCTTAGTAGGACTAGCGCCGTACTTC
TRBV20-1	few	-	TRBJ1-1	CSADPTLFNTEAFF	TGCAGTGCGGATCCGACATTATTTAACACTGAAGCTTTCTTT
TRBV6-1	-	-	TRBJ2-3	CASNQLGTDTQYF	TGTGCCAGCAACCAGTTGGGGACAGATACGCAGTATTTT
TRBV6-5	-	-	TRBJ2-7	CASSYSYRAYEQYF	TGTGCCAGCAGTTACTCGTACCGAGCCTACGAGCAGTACTTC
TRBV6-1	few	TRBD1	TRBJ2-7	CASSPRQGLHYEQYF	TGTGCCAGCAGTCCCCGACAGGGTCTGCACTACGAGCAGTACTTC
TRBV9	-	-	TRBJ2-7	CASSVWGTPGSYEQYF	TGTGCCAGCAGCGTATGGGGGACCCCGGGCTCCTACGAGCAGTACTTC
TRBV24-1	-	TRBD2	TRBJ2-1	CATSVGGRGLAGHEQFF	TGTGCCACCAGTGTAGGGGGCAGGGGACTAGCGGGACATGAGCAGTTCTTC
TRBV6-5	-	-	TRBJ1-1	CASSYWLNTEAFF	TGTGCCAGCAGTTATTGGCTGAACACTGAAGCTTTCTTT
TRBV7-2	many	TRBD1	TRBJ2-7	CASSPTGVPPGEQYF	TGTGCCAGCAGCCCGACAGGGGTACCCCCTGGCGAGCAGTACTTC
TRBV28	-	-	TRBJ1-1	CASSLDPHKGNTEAFF	TGTGCCAGCAGTTTAGATCCCCACAAGGGGAACACTGAAGCTTTCTTT
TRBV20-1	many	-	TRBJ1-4	CSATQPNEKLFF	TGCAGTGCTACCCAGCCTAATGAAAAACTGTTTTTT
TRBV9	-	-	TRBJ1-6	CASSVVGRPNSPLHF	TGTGCCAGCAGCGTAGTTGGCAGGCCTAATTCACCCCTCCACTTT
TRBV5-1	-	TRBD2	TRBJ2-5	CASSWDYPGETQYF	TGCGCCAGCAGCTGGGACTACCCCGGGGAGACCCAGTACTTC
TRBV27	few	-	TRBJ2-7	CASRAQRVGYEQYF	TGTGCCAGCCGCGCCCAGAGGGTGGGCTACGAGCAGTACTTC
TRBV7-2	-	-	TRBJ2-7	CASSRTGYEQYF	TGTGCCAGCAGCCGTACAGGGTACGAGCAGTACTTC
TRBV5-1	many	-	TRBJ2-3	CASSLDPYRSTQYF	TGCGCCAGCAGCTTGGACCCGTATCGGTCTACGCAGTATTTT
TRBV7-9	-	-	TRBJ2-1	CASSLPRVGYNEQFF	TGTGCCAGCAGCTTACCCAGGGTGGGATACAATGAGCAGTTCTTC
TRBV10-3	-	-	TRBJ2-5	CAISDMGKETQYF	TGTGCCATCAGTGATATGGGGAAAGAGACCCAGTACTTC
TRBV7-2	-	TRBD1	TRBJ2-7	CASSLFRDRGYEQYF	TGTGCCAGCAGCTTATTCCGAGACAGGGGCTACGAGCAGTACTTC
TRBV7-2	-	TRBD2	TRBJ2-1	CASSLADSGRAAYNEQFF	TGTGCCAGCAGCTTAGCAGATAGCGGGAGGGCCGCCTACAATGAGCAGTTCTTC
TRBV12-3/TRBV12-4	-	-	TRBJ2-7	CASSPTVLPYEQYF	TGTGCCAGCAGTCCGACAGTCCTACCCTACGAGCAGTACTTC
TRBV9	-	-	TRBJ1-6	CASSVAALSSYNSPLHF	TGTGCCAGCAGCGTAGCGGCTCTCAGCTCCTATAATTCACCCCTCCACTTT
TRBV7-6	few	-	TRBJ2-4	CASSLGLRLAKNIQYF	TGTGCCAGCAGCTTAGGTCTGAGACTAGCCAAAAACATTCAGTACTTC
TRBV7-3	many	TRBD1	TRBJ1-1	CASSFDRGNTEAFF	TGTGCCAGCAGCTTTGACAGGGGGAATACTGAAGCTTTCTTT
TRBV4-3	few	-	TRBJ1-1	CASSQGRGTEAFF	TGCGCCAGCAGCCAGGGGAGGGGGACTGAAGCTTTCTTT
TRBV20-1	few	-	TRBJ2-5	CSASPEVETQYF	TGCAGTGCTTCCCCCGAGGTGGAGACCCAGTACTTC
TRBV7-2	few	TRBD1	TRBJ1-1	CASSLRDRGNTEAFF	TGTGCCAGCAGCTTAAGGGACAGGGGTAACACTGAAGCTTTCTTT
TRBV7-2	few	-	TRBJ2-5	CASSPSTKRTQYF	TGTGCCAGCAGCCCCAGCACTAAGCGGACCCAGTACTTC
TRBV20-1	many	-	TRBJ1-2	CSAPHNYGYTF	TGCAGTGCCCCTCATAACTATGGCTACACCTTC
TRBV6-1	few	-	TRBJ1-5	CASSGKGGFNQPQHF	TGTGCCAGCAGTGGAAAGGGGGGTTTCAATCAGCCCCAGCATTTT
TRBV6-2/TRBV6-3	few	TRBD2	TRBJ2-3	CASRKTGTSGGRRDTQYF	TGTGCCAGCAGAAAAACCGGGACTAGCGGGGGCCGCCGAGATACGCAGTATTTT
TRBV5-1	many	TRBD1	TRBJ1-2	CASSTGQGRNYGYTF	TGCGCCAGCAGCACCGGACAGGGGAGGAACTATGGCTACACCTTC
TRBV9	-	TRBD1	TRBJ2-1	CASSAGGHATSEQFF	TGTGCCAGCAGCGCAGGGGGCCACGCGACCAGTGAGCAGTTCTTC
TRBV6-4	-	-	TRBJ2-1	CASSAWIAAYNEQFF	TGTGCCAGCAGTGCATGGATAGCGGCCTACAATGAGCAGTTCTTC
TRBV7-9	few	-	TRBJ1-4	CASSPLPEVVTNEKLFF	TGTGCCAGCAGCCCCCTTCCAGAGGTTGTGACTAATGAAAAACTGTTTTTT
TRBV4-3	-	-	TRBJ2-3	CASSQELKETDTQYF	TGCGCCAGCAGCCAAGAACTAAAGGAGACAGATACGCAGTATTTT
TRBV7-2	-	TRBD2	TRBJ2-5	CASSRGLAGRETQYF	TGTGCCAGCAGCCGGGGACTAGCGGGACGGGAGACCCAGTACTTC
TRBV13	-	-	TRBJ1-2	CASSSSRGRGRSYGYTF	TGTGCCAGCAGCTCTAGCCGGGGCCGGGGGCGAAGCTATGGCTACACCTTC
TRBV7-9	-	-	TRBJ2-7	CASSLTFARSYEQYF	TGTGCCAGCAGCTTAACCTTCGCTAGGTCCTACGAGCAGTACTTC
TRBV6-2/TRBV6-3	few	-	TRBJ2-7	CASSYSIKQVSYEQYF	TGTGCCAGCAGTTACTCGATAAAACAGGTTTCCTACGAGCAGTACTTC
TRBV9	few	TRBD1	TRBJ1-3	CASSVAGGVDTIYF	TGTGCCAGCAGCGTGGCAGGGGGCGTCGACACCATATATTTT